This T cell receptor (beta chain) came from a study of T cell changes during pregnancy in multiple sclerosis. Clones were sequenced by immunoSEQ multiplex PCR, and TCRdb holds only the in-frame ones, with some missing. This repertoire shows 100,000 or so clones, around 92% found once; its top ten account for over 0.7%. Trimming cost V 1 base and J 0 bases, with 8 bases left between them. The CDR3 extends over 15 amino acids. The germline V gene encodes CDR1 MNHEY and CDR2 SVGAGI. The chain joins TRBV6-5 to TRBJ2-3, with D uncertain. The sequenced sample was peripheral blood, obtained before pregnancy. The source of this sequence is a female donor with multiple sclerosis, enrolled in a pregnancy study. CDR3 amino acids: CASSYYAKSTDTQYF. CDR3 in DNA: TGTGCCAGCAGTTACTATGCGAAAAGCACAGATACGCAGTATTTT.